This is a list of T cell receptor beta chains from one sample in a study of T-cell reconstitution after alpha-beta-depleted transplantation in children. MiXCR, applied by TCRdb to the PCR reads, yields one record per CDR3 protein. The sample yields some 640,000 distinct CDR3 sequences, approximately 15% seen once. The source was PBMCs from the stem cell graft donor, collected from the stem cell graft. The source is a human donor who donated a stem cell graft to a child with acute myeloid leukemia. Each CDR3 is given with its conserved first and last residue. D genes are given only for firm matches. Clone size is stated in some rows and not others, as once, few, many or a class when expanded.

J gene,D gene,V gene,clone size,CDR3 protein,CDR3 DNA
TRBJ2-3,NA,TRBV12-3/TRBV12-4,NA,CASSPLAVGADTQYF,TGTGCCAGCAGTCCCCTTGCGGTTGGGGCAGATACGCAGTATTTT
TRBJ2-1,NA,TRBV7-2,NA,CASSLEIRYNEQFF,TGTGCCAGCAGCTTAGAGATTCGCTACAATGAGCAGTTCTTC
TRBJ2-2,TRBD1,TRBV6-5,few,CASSSGTGSNTGELFF,TGTGCCAGCAGTTCCGGGACAGGGTCAAACACCGGGGAGCTGTTTTTT
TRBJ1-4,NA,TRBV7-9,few,CASSSGDGRGEKLFF,TGTGCCAGCAGCTCGGGGGATGGACGAGGCGAAAAACTGTTTTTT
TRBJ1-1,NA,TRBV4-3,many,CASSQVSMGETEAFF,TGCGCCAGCAGCCAAGTTTCGATGGGTGAGACTGAAGCTTTCTTT
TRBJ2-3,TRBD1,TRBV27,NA,CASRSGTGVDTQYF,TGTGCCAGCAGATCCGGGACAGGCGTAGATACGCAGTATTTT
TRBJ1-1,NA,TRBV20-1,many,CSARRGGVDTEAFF,TGCAGTGCTAGGAGGGGGGGCGTAGATACTGAAGCTTTCTTT
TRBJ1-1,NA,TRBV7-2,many,CASSRQASNTEAFF,TGTGCCAGCAGTCGACAGGCCTCGAACACTGAAGCTTTCTTT
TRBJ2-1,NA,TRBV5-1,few,CASSLAYHYNEQFF,TGCGCCAGCAGCTTGGCGTACCATTACAATGAGCAGTTCTTC
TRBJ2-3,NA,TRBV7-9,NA,CASSSTGINTDTQYF,TGTGCCAGCAGCTCGACAGGTATCAACACAGATACGCAGTATTTT
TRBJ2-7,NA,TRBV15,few,CATSRPFGYEQYF,TGTGCCACCAGCAGACCGTTCGGCTACGAGCAGTACTTC
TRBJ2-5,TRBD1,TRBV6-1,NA,CASIPGQPPETQYF,TGTGCCAGCATCCCGGGACAGCCCCCGGAGACCCAGTACTTC
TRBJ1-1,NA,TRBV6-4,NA,CASSSDSFDTEAFF,TGTGCCAGCAGTTCGGACAGCTTTGACACTGAAGCTTTCTTT
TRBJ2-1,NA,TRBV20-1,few,CSAREGGYQYNEQFF,TGCAGTGCTAGAGAGGGGGGTTACCAGTACAATGAGCAGTTCTTC
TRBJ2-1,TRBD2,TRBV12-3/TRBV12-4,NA,CASSPRGVPSYNEQFF,TGTGCCAGCAGTCCCCGGGGGGTCCCCTCCTACAATGAGCAGTTCTTC
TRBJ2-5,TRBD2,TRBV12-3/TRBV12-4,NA,CASSWTRRETQYF,TGTGCCAGCAGTTGGACTAGAAGGGAGACCCAGTACTTC
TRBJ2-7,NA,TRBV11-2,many,CASSPRPTDSYEQYF,TGTGCCAGCAGCCCTCGACCGACGGACTCCTACGAGCAGTACTTC
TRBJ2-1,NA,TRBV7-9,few,CASGAMRVAEQFF,TGTGCCAGCGGAGCAATGAGGGTGGCTGAGCAGTTCTTC
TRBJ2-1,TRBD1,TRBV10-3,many,CASGGQGSYNEQFF,TGTGCCTCCGGGGGACAGGGCTCCTACAATGAGCAGTTCTTC
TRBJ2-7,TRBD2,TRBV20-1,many,CSAPTVAGASYEQYF,TGCAGTGCTCCAACGGTAGCGGGGGCCTCCTACGAGCAGTACTTC
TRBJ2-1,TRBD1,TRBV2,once,CAPREQGAGEQFF,TGTGCCCCCAGGGAACAGGGGGCTGGTGAGCAGTTCTTC
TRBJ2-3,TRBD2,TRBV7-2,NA,CASSPILAGGDTQYF,TGTGCCAGCAGCCCGATTCTAGCGGGGGGAGATACGCAGTATTTT
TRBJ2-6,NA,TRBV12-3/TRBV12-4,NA,CASSFDVSGANVLTF,TGTGCCAGCAGTTTCGACGTCTCTGGGGCCAACGTCCTGACTTTC
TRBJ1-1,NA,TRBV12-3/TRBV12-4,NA,CASSLSILNTEAFF,TGTGCCAGCAGTCTGAGCATCCTGAACACTGAAGCTTTCTTT